This TCR beta chain was documented in a study of blood T cells in healthy people across ages. Overall study findings and caveats: Long-lived donors had more naive CD4+ cells and higher diversity than aged donors. Naive T cell percentage showed a strong correlation with TCR beta diversity.

Donors were healthy Caucasian individuals from Russia aged about 6 to 90. This clonotype was seen only a few times. The antigen remains unidentified. Germline loops: CDR1 ENHRY, CDR2 SYGVKD. V dropped 2 bases and J dropped 2; count of bases not matched to a gene: 0. The CDR3 consists of 14 residues. Combining a sample-barcoded 5' primer with a J-beta primer mix, a second PCR ran for roughly 7 to 12 cycles. Every molecule of cDNA carried a tag from a template-switch adaptor with 12 random nucleotides. TCRdb redid the calling of the 5' RACE reads with MiXCR, one entry per CDR3 protein. Of approximately 1,000,000 distinct CDR3 sequences in the sample, around two fifths were seen once.

The sequencing input was blood. V usage is TRBV10-3 and J usage is TRBJ1-5; 7 bases align to TRBD1. The clonotype comes from a man in his late teens or twenties in good health. The CDR3 DNA is TGTGCCATCAGTGAGGACAGGGGCAATCAGCCCCAGCATTTT. Its protein is CAISEDRGNQPQHF.